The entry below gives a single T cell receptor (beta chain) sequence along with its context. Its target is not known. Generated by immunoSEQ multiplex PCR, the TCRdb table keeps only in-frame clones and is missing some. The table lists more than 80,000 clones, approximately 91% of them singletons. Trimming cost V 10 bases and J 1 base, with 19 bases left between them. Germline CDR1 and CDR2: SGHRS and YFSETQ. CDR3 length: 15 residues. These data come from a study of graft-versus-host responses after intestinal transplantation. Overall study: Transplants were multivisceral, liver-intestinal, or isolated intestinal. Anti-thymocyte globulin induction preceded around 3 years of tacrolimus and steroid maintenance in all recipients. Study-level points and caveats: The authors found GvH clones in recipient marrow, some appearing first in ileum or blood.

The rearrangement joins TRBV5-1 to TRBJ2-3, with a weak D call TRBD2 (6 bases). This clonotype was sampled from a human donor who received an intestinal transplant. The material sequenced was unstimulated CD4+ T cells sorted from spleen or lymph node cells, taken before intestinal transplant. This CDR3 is CAVSNGGGGTDTQYF. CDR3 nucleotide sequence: TGCGCCGTTTCGAACGGGGGAGGCGGCACAGATACGCAGTATTTT.